These 19 T cell receptor beta chains originate from one sample sequenced in a study of CD8 T cells in Susac syndrome. With random hexamers, about 0.5 to 1 ug RNA was reverse transcribed. TCRdb used MiXCR to reprocess the immunoSEQ multiplex PCR reads, holding one entry per CDR3 protein. The data show approximately 180,000 distinct CDR3 sequences, about 93% seen once. Sequencing was done on a sample of CD4+ T cells from PBMCs. These receptors came from a human donor with multiple sclerosis.

V is TRBV28 and J is TRBJ2-1; 9 nucleotides match TRBD1. The junction had 5 bases not matched to a gene; V was cut back by 6 bases and J by 2 bases. Germline CDR1 is MDHEN and CDR2 is SYDVKM. CDR3 length: 15 residues. CDR3 loop: CASRSTGGTYNEQFF. The CDR3 nucleotides read TGTGCCAGCAGATCGACAGGGGGAACCTACAATGAGCAGTTCTTC.

V gene TRBV7-9 combines with J gene TRBJ2-1; 11 positions match TRBD2. The CDR3 runs to 16 residues. The V gene's germline CDR1 is SEHNR and CDR2 FQNEAQ (reference sequence). V shed 5 bases, J shed 6 bases, and the junction held 9 bases outside the gene matches. CDR3 in amino acids: CASSVLGLAAGNEQFF. CDR3 sequence (DNA): TGTGCCAGCAGCGTCCTGGGACTAGCGGCCGGCAATGAGCAGTTCTTC.

J is TRBJ2-5 and V is TRBV2; D is unclear. Per germline, CDR1 SNHLY and CDR2 FYNNEI. This CDR3 region has 11 residues. Trimming pared 3 bases from V and 7 bases from J, leaving 6 bases between. Written as DNA, the CDR3 is TGTGCCAGCAGTGATGTAGGGACCCAGTACTTC. Amino acid sequence: CASSDVGTQYF. Full variable domain (missing parts from reference TRBV2 and TRBJ2-5): EPEVTQTPSHQVTQMGQEVILRCVPISNHLYFYWYRQILGQKVEFLVSFYNNEISEKSEIFDDQFSVERPDGSNFTLKIRSTKLEDSAMYFCASSDVGTQYFGPGTRLLVL.

The V and J genes are TRBV4-1 and TRBJ1-1, with TRBD1 identical over 10 bases. The germline V gene encodes CDR1 MGHRA and CDR2 YSYEKL. The J segment lost 0 bases and the V segment lost 5 bases, leaving 6 bases of the junction unmatched. The CDR3 spans 16 residues. The CDR3 reads CASSYGQGVLNTEAFF. The CDR3 DNA reads TGCGCCAGCAGCTACGGACAGGGGGTATTGAACACTGAAGCTTTCTTT.

Here the CDR3 reads CASSQEVGRGRHTEAFF. The DNA of the CDR3 is TGCGCCAGCAGCCAAGAGGTTGGGCGGGGGCGGCACACTGAAGCTTTCTTT. The genes are TRBV4-1 and TRBJ1-1, with a weak D call TRBD1 (6 bases). From germline, CDR1 is MGHRA and CDR2 YSYEKL. The CDR3 runs to 17 residues. V was clipped by 0 bases and J by 3 bases, with 17 bases between them.

The chain carries TRBV7-9 and TRBJ2-4; a weak D match, TRBD2 (5 bases). Between the trimmed V and J ends, which lost 5 bases and 1 base, there was a span of 12 bases. Germline lookup yields CDR1 SEHNR and CDR2 FQNEAQ (reference sequence). There are 15 residues in the CDR3. The CDR3 DNA reads as TGTGCCAGCAGCCCTAGAGGGAATGCCAAAAACATTCAGTACTTC. Translating it yields CASSPRGNAKNIQYF.

CDR3 nucleotides: TGTGCCAGCAGCCGCAACACAGATACGCAGTATTTT. Translating it yields CASSRNTDTQYF. The chain uses TRBV6-2 or TRBV6-3 and TRBJ2-3; unclear D gene. The V end was cut by 6 bases, the J end by 2 bases, with 6 bases between. The CDR3 is 12 residues long. The germline V gene has CDR1 MNHEY and CDR2 SVGEGT.

The V gene is TRBV9, the J gene TRBJ1-2, with a tentative D call TRBD1 (6 bases). The V end lost 1 base, the J end lost 6 bases, and 10 bases lay between the germline ends. Germline V lookup: CDR1 SGDLS, CDR2 YYNGEE. This CDR3 has 13 residues. The DNA of the CDR3 is TGTGCCAGCAGCGTACCTAACAGGGATGGCTACACCTTC. It translates to CASSVPNRDGYTF.

The chain carries TRBV2 and TRBJ2-3, with D unresolved. The CDR3 length is 13 residues. V lost 3 bases and J lost 2, with 6 bases in between. In germline, CDR1 is SNHLY, CDR2 FYNNEI. The CDR3 sequence: CASSERYTDTQYF. CDR3 nucleotide sequence: TGTGCCAGCAGTGAGCGATACACAGATACGCAGTATTTT.

The gene calls are TRBV30 and TRBJ1-4, with D possibly matching TRBD1 (6 bases). This CDR3 comprises 14 residues. The ends were cut back, 0 bases at V and 10 bases at J, with 15 bases in the middle. The germline V gene encodes CDR1 GTSNPN and CDR2 SVGIG (reference sequence). CDR3 coding DNA: TGTGCCTGGAGTGTACTTTCCCGGGGGGCAAAACTGTTTTTT. It encodes CAWSVLSRGAKLFF.

J is TRBJ2-1 and V is TRBV12-3 or TRBV12-4; no clear D gene. V lost 3 bases and J 10 bases, leaving 16 bases between the germline ends. The CDR3 length is 14 residues. CDR3 sequence (DNA): TGTGCCAGCAGTTTGGGTATCTACGGGCGAGAGCAGTTCTTC. It encodes CASSLGIYGREQFF.

The J gene is TRBJ2-1, the V gene TRBV27; unclear D gene. The CDR3 length is 16 residues. The V gene's germline CDR1 is MNHEY and CDR2 SMNVEV (reference sequence). Trimming removed 5 bases from V and 3 bases from J, with 17 bases in between. The CDR3 DNA follows: TGTGCCAGCAGTCTGAAGAGTCCACCCTACTACAATGAGCAGTTCTTC. Translation: CASSLKSPPYYNEQFF.

The chain couples TRBV30 to TRBJ1-5; TRBD1 matches at 9 bases. The germline CDR1 and CDR2 sequences are GTSNPN and SVGIG (reference sequence). The ends lost 0 bases at V and 5 bases at J; junction bases unmatched: 5. The length of the CDR3 is 15 residues. The CDR3 protein is CAWSVRQGGDQPQHF. The CDR3 coding sequence is TGTGCCTGGAGTGTACGACAGGGGGGTGATCAGCCCCAGCATTTT. The full variable domain, its missing parts supplied by reference TRBV30 and TRBJ1-5, is SQTIHQWPATLVQPVGSPLSLECTVEGTSNPNLYWYRQAAGRGLQLLFYSVGIGQISSEVPQNLSASRPQDRQFILSSKKLLLSDSGFYLCAWSVRQGGDQPQHFGDGTRLSIL.

The rearrangement joins TRBV28 to TRBJ1-4, with TRBD1 identical over 8 bases. The trim removed 3 bases at V and 3 bases at J, leaving 3 bases unmatched. This CDR3 spans 15 amino acids. CDR1 is MDHEN and CDR2 is SYDVKM in the germline V gene. The CDR3 DNA is TGTGCCAGCAGTTTTATGGACAGGGCTAATGAAAAACTGTTTTTT. Translation: CASSFMDRANEKLFF.

The chain has TRBV27 and TRBJ1-6; possibly TRBD1 for D (5 bases). Germline loops: CDR1 MNHEY, CDR2 SMNVEV (reference sequence). V dropped 2 bases and J dropped 11 bases, with 13 bases sitting between them. The CDR3 length is 14 residues. CDR3 coding DNA: TGTGCCAGCAGTTTAGAAGGTGGGGGGACACCCCTCCACTTT. It encodes CASSLEGGGTPLHF.

Notes on this clonotype: Mismatch with germline at one junction end may stem from a read error. The chain is built from TRBV12-3 or TRBV12-4 and TRBJ1-1; D remains unclear. The CDR3 extends over 14 amino acids. The chain's CDR3 is CASSLEHQVSDAFF. For the CDR3, the DNA is TGTGCCAGCAGTTTAGAGCATCAGGTTTCTGACGCTTTCTTT.

The chain joins TRBV14 to TRBJ1-6; possibly TRBD1 for D (6 bases). Germline CDR1 is SGHDN and CDR2 is FVKESK. The CDR3 sequence is 15 residues long. V was pared by 3 bases and J by 6 bases, with 12 bases between. CDR3 in amino acids: CASSHGQLGNSPLHF. The CDR3 DNA reads as TGTGCCAGCAGCCACGGACAGCTGGGTAATTCACCCCTCCACTTT.

This clonotype was picked up one time. The gene calls are TRBV7-9 and TRBJ1-1; TRBD1 agrees at 8 bases. The CDR3 totals 15 residues. Per germline, CDR1 SEHNR and CDR2 FQNEAQ (reference sequence). Trimming at V came to 5 bases and at J to 1 base, leaving 6 bases not matched to a gene. The CDR3 region is CASSMITGGNTEAFF. The CDR3 nucleotides are TGTGCCAGCAGCATGATCACAGGGGGGAACACTGAAGCTTTCTTT.

V gene TRBV30 combines with J gene TRBJ2-3; TRBD2 is a possible D gene (5 bases). The CDR3 loop spans 15 amino acids. V lost 3 bases, J lost 2 bases, and 15 bases lay in between. Looked up from germline, CDR1 is GTSNPN and CDR2 is SVGIG (reference sequence). The chain's CDR3 is CAWSRSGGYTDTQYF. CDR3 nucleotides: TGTGCCTGGAGCCGAAGCGGCGGATACACAGATACGCAGTATTTT.